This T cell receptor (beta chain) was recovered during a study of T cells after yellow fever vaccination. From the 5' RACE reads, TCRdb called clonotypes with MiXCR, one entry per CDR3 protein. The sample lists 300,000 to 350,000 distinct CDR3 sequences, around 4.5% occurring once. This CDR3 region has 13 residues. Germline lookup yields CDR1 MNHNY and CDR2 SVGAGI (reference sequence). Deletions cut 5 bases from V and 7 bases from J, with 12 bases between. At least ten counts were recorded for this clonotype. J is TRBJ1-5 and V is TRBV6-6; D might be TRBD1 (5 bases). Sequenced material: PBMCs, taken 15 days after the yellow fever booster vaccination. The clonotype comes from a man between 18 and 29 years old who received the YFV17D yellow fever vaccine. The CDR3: CASSSQGRQPQHF. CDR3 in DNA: TGTGCCAGCAGTAGCCAGGGTAGACAGCCCCAGCATTTT.